The 4 T cell receptor beta chains given below trace back to one sample, sequenced in a study of blood T cell repertoires in COVID-19. Clones were sequenced by immunoSEQ multiplex PCR, and TCRdb holds only the in-frame ones, with some missing. The sample gives over 200,000 clones, roughly 90% of which show up once; 3% to 3.5% is in the top ten. The material sequenced was PBMCs or T cells enriched from blood (not recorded which). The receptors here all came from a woman between 45 and 65 years old in a cohort exposed to, infected with or recovered from COVID-19 (not recorded which).

This chain joins TRBV5-1 and TRBJ2-3; TRBD2 is a possible D gene (5 bases). The germline V gene has CDR1 SGHRS and CDR2 YFSETQ. CDR3 length: 14 residues. The V gene lost 7 bases and the J gene lost 0 bases, with 12 bases spanning the gap. For the CDR3, the DNA is TGCGCCAGCGAGGACGGGAAAAGCACAGATACGCAGTATTTT. Residues: CASEDGKSTDTQYF.

The rearrangement links TRBV7-2 to TRBJ1-5, with 7 bases identical to TRBD1. Germline CDR1 is SGHTA and CDR2 is FQGNSA. J lost 5 bases, V lost 4 bases, and 5 bases had no gene match. The CDR3 loop spans 14 amino acids. Here the CDR3 DNA reads TGTGCCAGCAGCTACCGACAGGGAGATCAGCCCCAGCATTTT. This gives the protein CASSYRQGDQPQHF.

The V call is TRBV11-2, the J call TRBJ2-2; D possibly corresponds to TRBD2 (5 bases). V was cut by 5 bases and J by 0 bases, with 13 bases left in between. Per germline, CDR1 SGHAT and CDR2 FQNNGV. This CDR3 is built from 16 residues. The CDR3 region is CASSPQIGANTGELFF. CDR3 DNA: TGTGCCAGCAGCCCCCAGATCGGGGCGAACACCGGGGAGCTGTTTTTT.

The chain employs TRBV6-5 and TRBJ1-1; D unresolved. In germline, CDR1 is MNHEY, CDR2 SVGAGI. This CDR3 contains 14 residues. The V and J ends lost 4 bases and 2 bases respectively, with 11 bases between them. The CDR3 nucleotides read TGTGCCAGCAGTTTTGACCCGGGTAACACTGAAGCTTTCTTT. Its protein product is CASSFDPGNTEAFF.